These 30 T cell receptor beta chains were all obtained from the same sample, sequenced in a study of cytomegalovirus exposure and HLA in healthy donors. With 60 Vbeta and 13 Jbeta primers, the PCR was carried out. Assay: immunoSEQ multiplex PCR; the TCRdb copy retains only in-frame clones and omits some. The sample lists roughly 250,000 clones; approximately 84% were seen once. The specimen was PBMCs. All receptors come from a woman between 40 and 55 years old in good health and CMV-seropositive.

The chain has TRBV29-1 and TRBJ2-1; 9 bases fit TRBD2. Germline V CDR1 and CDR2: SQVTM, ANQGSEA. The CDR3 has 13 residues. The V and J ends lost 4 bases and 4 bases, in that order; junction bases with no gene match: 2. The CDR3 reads CSVGLAGYNEQFF. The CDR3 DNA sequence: TGCAGCGTTGGCCTAGCGGGATACAATGAGCAGTTCTTC.

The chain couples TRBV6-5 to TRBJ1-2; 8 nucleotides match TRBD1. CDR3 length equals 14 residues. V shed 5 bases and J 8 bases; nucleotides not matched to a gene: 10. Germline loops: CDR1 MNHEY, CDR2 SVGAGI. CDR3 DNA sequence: TGTGCCAGCAGTCCACAGGGGGGAAGCATAGGCTACACCTTC. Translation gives CASSPQGGSIGYTF.

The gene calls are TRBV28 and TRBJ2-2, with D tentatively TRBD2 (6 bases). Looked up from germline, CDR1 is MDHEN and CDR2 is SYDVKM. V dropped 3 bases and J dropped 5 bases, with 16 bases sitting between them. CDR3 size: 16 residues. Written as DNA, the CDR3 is TGTGCCAGCAGTTTTCAAAGGCGGGGTGGGACCGGGGAGCTGTTTTTT. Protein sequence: CASSFQRRGGTGELFF. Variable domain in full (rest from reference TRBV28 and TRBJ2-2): DVKVTQSSRYLVKRTGEKVFLECVQDMDHENMFWYRQDPGLGLRLIYFSYDVKMKEKGDIPEGYSVSREKKERFSLILESASTNQTSMYLCASSFQRRGGTGELFFGEGSRLTVL.

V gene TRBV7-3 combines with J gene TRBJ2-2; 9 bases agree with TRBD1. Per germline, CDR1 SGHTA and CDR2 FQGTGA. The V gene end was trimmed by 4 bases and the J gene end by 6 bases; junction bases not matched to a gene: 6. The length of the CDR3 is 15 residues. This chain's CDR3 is CASSSTGGNPGELFF. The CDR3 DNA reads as TGTGCCAGCAGCTCGACAGGGGGGAATCCCGGGGAGCTGTTTTTT.

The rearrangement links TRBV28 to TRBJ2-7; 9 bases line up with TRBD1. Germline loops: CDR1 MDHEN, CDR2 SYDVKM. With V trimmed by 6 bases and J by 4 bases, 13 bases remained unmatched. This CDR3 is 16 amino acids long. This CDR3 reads CASSPPGTGRRYEQYF. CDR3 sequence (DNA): TGTGCCAGCAGCCCCCCCGGGACAGGGAGGAGATACGAGCAGTACTTC.

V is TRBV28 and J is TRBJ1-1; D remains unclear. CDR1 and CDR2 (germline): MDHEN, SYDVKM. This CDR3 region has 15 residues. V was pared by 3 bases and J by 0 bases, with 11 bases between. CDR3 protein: CASSFPEIVNTEAFF. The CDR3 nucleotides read TGTGCCAGCAGTTTCCCGGAGATAGTGAACACTGAAGCTTTCTTT.

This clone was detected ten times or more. This CDR3 reads CASSLVGGRETQYF. CDR3 nucleotides: TGTGCCAGCAGCTTGGTCGGGGGGCGAGAGACCCAGTACTTC. This rearrangement joins TRBV5-6 to TRBJ2-5; perhaps TRBD2 as D (7 bases). V was shortened by 0 bases and J by 4 bases, with 10 bases between the two germline ends. Germline V gives CDR1 SGHDT, CDR2 YYEEEE. The CDR3 consists of 14 residues.

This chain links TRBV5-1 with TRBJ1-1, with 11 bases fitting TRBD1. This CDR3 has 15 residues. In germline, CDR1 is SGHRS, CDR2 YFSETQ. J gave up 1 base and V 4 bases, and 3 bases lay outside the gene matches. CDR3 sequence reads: CASSGQGASNTEAFF. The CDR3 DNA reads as TGCGCCAGCAGCGGACAGGGGGCATCGAACACTGAAGCTTTCTTT. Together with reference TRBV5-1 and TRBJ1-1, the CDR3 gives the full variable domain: KAGVTQTPRYLIKTRGQQVTLSCSPISGHRSVSWYQQTPGQGLQFLFEYFSETQRNKGNFPGRFSGRQFSNSRSEMNVSTLELGDSALYLCASSGQGASNTEAFFGQGTRLTVV.

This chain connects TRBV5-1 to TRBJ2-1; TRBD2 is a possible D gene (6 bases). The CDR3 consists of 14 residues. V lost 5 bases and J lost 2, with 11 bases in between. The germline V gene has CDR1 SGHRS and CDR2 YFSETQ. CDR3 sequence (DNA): TGCGCCAGCAGGTGGGACTTTACCTACAATGAGCAGTTCTTC. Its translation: CASRWDFTYNEQFF.

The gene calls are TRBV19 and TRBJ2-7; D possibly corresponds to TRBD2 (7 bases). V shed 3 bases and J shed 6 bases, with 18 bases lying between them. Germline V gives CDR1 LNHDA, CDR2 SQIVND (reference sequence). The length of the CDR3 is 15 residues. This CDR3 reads CASSISYRGGGEQYF. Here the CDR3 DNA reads TGTGCCAGTAGTATCTCCTACCGAGGGGGGGGCGAGCAGTACTTC.

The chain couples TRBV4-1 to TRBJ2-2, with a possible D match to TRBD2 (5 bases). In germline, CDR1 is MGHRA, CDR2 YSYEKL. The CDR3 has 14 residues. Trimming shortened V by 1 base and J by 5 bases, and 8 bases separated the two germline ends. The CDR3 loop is CASSQALVTGELFF. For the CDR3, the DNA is TGCGCCAGCAGCCAAGCACTAGTTACCGGGGAGCTGTTTTTT.

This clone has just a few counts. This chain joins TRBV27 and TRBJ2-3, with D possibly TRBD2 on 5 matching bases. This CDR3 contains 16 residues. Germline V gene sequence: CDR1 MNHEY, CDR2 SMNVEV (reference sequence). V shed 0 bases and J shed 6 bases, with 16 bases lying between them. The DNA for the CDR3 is TGTGCCAGCAGTTTATCGCAAAAAACTAGGGCGGATACGCAGTATTTT. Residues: CASSLSQKTRADTQYF.

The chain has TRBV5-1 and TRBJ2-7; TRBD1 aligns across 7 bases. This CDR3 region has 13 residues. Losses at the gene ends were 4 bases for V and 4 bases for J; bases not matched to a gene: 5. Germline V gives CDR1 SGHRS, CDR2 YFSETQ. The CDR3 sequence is CASSPTGQYEQYF. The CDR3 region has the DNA TGCGCCAGCAGCCCGACAGGGCAGTACGAGCAGTACTTC.

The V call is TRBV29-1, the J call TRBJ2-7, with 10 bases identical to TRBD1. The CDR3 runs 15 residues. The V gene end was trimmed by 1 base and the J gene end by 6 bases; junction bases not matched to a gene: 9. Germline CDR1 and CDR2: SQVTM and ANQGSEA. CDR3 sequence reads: CSVEGKTGGAGEQYF. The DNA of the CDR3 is TGCAGCGTTGAAGGCAAGACAGGGGGCGCGGGCGAGCAGTACTTC.

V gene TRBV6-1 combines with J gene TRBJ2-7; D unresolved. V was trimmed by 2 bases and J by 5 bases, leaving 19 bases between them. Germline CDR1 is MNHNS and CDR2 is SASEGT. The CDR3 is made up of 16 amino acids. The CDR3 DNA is TGTGCCAGCAGTGAAACCAGAGGCCTTGTATGGGACGAGCAGTACTTC. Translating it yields CASSETRGLVWDEQYF.

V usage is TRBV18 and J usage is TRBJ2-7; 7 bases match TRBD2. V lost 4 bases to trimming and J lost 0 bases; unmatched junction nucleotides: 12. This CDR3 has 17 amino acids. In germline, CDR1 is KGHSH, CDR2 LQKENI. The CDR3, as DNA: TGTGCCAGCTCACGCACCGGGACGCTAGCGGACTCCTACGAGCAGTACTTC. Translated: CASSRTGTLADSYEQYF.

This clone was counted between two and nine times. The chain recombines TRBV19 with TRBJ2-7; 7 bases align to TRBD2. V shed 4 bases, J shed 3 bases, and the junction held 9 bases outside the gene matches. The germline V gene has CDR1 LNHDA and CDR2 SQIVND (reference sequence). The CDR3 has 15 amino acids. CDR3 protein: CASSSRGGRGYEQYF. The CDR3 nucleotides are TGTGCCAGTAGTAGCCGGGGAGGGCGCGGCTACGAGCAGTACTTC.

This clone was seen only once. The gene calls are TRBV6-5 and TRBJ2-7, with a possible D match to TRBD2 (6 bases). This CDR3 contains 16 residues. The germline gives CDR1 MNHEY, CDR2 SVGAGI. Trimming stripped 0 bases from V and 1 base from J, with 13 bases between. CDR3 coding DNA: TGTGCCAGCAGTTACTCGTCCGGGAGTGGATCCTACGAGCAGTACTTC. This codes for CASSYSSGSGSYEQYF.

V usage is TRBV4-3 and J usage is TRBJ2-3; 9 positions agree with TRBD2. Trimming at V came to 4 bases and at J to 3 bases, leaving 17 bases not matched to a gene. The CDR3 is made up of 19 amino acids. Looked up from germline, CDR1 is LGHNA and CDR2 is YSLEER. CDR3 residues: CASSRGAGGFGLGTDTQYF. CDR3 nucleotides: TGCGCCAGCAGCCGCGGAGCGGGAGGTTTCGGATTAGGTACAGATACGCAGTATTTT.

The CDR3 sequence is CATSRNRDRNYNEQFF. The CDR3 DNA reads TGTGCCACCAGCAGAAACCGGGACAGAAATTACAATGAGCAGTTCTTC. The chain has TRBV15 and TRBJ2-1; the match to TRBD1 covers 7 bases. This CDR3 has 16 amino acids. With 2 bases clipped from V and 4 bases from J, the junction kept 8 bases outside the gene matches. Germline V gives CDR1 LNHNV, CDR2 YYDKDF (reference sequence). The full variable domain, rest sourced from reference TRBV15 and TRBJ2-1, is DAMVIQNPRYQVTQFGKPVTLSCSQTLNHNVMYWYQQKSSQAPKLLFHYYDKDFNNEADTPDNFQSRRPNTSFCFLDIRSPGLGDTAMYLCATSRNRDRNYNEQFFGPGTRLTVL.

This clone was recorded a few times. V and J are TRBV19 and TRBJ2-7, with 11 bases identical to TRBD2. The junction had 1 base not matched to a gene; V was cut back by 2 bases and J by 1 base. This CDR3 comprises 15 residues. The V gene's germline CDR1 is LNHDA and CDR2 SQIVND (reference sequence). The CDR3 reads CASSIIAGGSYEQYF. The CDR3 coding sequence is TGTGCCAGTAGTATAATAGCGGGAGGGTCCTACGAGCAGTACTTC.

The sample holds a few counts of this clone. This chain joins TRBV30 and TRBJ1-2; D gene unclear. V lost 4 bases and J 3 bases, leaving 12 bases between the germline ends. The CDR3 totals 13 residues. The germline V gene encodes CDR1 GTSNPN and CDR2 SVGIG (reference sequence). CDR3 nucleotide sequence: TGTGCCTGGAAAGTTCCGGGTGACTATGGCTACACCTTC. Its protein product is CAWKVPGDYGYTF. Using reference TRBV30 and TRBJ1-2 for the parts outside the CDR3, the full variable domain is SQTIHQWPATLVQPVGSPLSLECTVEGTSNPNLYWYRQAAGRGLQLLFYSVGIGQISSEVPQNLSASRPQDRQFILSSKKLLLSDSGFYLCAWKVPGDYGYTFGSGTRLTVV.

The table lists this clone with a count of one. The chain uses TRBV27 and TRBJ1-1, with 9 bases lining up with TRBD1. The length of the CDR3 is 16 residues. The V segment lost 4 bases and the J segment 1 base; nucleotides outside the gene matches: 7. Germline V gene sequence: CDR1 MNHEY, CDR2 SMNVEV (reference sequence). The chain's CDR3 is CASSSGTGWGNTEAFF. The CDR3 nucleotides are TGTGCCAGCAGTTCAGGGACAGGGTGGGGGAACACTGAAGCTTTCTTT.

CDR3 loop: CASMNREVHYEQYF. The CDR3 DNA sequence: TGTGCCAGCATGAACAGGGAAGTCCACTACGAGCAGTACTTC. This rearrangement joins TRBV27 to TRBJ2-5, with D possibly TRBD1 on 6 matching bases. The J call may be faulty, since TRBJ2-7 better matches the DNA end. CDR1 MNHEY and CDR2 SMNVEV come from the germline V gene (reference sequence). This CDR3 has 14 residues.

The CDR3 loop reads CAIRPGHEEKLFF. DNA of the CDR3: TGTGCCATCAGGCCGGGACACGAGGAAAAACTGTTTTTT. This chain links TRBV10-3 with TRBJ1-4; D possibly corresponds to TRBD1 (6 bases). The V gene lost 6 bases and the J gene lost 8 bases, with 13 bases spanning the gap. Germline CDR1 reads ENHRY; CDR2 reads SYGVKD. The CDR3 consists of 13 residues.

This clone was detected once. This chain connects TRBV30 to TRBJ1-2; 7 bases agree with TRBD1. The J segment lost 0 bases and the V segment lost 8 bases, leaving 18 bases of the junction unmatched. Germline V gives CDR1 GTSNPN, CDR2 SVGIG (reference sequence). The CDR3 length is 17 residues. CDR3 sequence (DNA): TGTGCCGGGGACTTTTTGGGGACAGAGACAGCTAACTATGGCTACACCTTC. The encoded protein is CAGDFLGTETANYGYTF.

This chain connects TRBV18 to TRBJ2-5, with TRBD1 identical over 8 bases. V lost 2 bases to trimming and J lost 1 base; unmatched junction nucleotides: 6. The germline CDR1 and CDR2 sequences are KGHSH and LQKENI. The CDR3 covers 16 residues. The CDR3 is CASSPRTGKSQETQYF. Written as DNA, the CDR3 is TGTGCCAGCTCACCAAGGACAGGGAAGTCCCAAGAGACCCAGTACTTC.

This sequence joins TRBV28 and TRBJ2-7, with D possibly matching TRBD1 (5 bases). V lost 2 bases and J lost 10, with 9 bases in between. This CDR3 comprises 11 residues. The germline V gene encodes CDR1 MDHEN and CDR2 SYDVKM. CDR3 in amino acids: CASSLSGHQYF. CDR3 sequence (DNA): TGTGCCAGCAGTTTAAGTGGACACCAGTACTTC.

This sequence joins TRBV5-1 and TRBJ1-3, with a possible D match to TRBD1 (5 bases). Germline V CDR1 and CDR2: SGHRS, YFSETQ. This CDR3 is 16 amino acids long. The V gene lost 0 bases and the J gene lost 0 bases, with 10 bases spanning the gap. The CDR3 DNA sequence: TGCGCCAGCAGCTTGGCCTCAGGGTTCTCTGGAAACACCATATATTTT. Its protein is CASSLASGFSGNTIYF.

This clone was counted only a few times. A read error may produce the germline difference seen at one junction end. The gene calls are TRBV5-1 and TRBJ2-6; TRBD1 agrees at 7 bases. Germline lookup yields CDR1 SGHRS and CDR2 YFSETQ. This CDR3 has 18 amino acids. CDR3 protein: CASSLLQDRSSGANGLTF. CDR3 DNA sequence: TGCGCCAGCAGCTTGCTCCAGGACAGGAGCTCTGGGGCCAACGGCCTGACTTTC.